This T cell receptor (beta chain) was sequenced in a study of CD8 T cells in ankylosing spondylitis. TCRdb itself ran the 5' RACE reads through MiXCR, one entry per CDR3 protein. Here the sample spans about 450,000 distinct CDR3 sequences, 25% to 30% being singletons. The CDR3 extends over 15 amino acids. CDR1 and CDR2 from the germline V gene are SGHRS and YFSETQ. Deletions cut 5 bases from V and 0 bases from J, with 11 bases between. This clonotype has a handful of counts. Its target is unknown. Study findings and constraints: The disease-linked clones had a CD8+ phenotype and low blood frequencies. Among TCR beta sequences, a motif of eight or nine highly homologous variants appeared characteristic of ankylosing spondylitis blood.

This receptor was obtained from a male donor with ankylosing spondylitis. The sample was blood, either unsorted or a sorted T cell fraction (not recorded which). The rearrangement links TRBV5-1 to TRBJ2-2, with D unclear. The CDR3 bases are TGCGCCAGCAGTTGGACGGTTTCGAACACCGGGGAGCTGTTTTTT. This sequence encodes CASSWTVSNTGELFF.